This TCR beta chain derives from a study of CD8+ T cells in alopecia areata. Study summary: It was 6 to 18 months of tofacitinib, and then there were 6 months off drug. Severity was scored as percentage of affected scalp area in treated patients. Broader study findings: The study found higher clonality in lesional than normal scalp, especially in alopecia totalis/universalis. Many expanded lesional clones persisted in scalp and blood during tofacitinib.

Turning to this clone: The antigen is not known.

Investigators isolated RNA and reverse transcribed it into cDNA to act as the sequencing template. Sequencing was performed with immunoSEQ multiplex PCR; in TCRdb, only in-frame clones are kept and a portion is missing. The profile shows about 110,000 clones, about 59% of them singletons. Treatment denoted: oral pan-JAK inhibitor, 5-10 mg twice daily. The CDR3 length is 16 residues. In germline, CDR1 is LGHNA, CDR2 YSLEER. The V gene lost 0 bases and the J gene lost 5 bases, with 14 bases spanning the gap. The input for sequencing was CD8+ T cells sorted from blood, taken at week 24, from a patient treated with tofacitinib. The receptor was isolated from a human donor with alopecia areata. The rearrangement links TRBV4-3 to TRBJ2-1; no firm D call. The CDR3 loop is CASSQDMWVNNNEQFF. CDR3 nucleotides: TGCGCCAGCAGCCAAGATATGTGGGTTAACAACAATGAGCAGTTCTTC.